This section outlines one T cell receptor (beta chain) sequence together with its context. The record originates from a study of blood T cell repertoires in COVID-19. Germline V gene sequence: CDR1 MNHEY, CDR2 SMNVEV (reference sequence). The CDR3 loop spans 15 amino acids. Trimming removed 5 bases from V and 7 bases from J; junction bases left unmatched: 10. Clones were sequenced by immunoSEQ multiplex PCR, and TCRdb holds only the in-frame ones, with some missing. This sample yields around 260,000 clones, of which approximately 83% are seen a single time; approximately 4.2% belongs to the top ten. The material sequenced was PBMCs or T cells enriched from blood (not recorded which). The receptor's source is a woman aged 30 to 39 who had recovered from COVID-19. The chain recombines TRBV27 with TRBJ1-2; 10 bases match TRBD1. CDR3 sequence reads: CASSDLGQGFRGYTF. The DNA of the CDR3 is TGTGCCAGCAGTGATTTGGGACAGGGGTTTCGTGGCTACACCTTC.